The entry that follows covers one T cell receptor (beta chain) sequence. The antigen remains undetermined. The source of the sample is a study of shared clonotypes between healthy human individuals. The CDR3 has 14 residues. Germline V gene lookup returns CDR1 SGHAT and CDR2 FQNNGV. V trimming: 6 bases; J trimming: 4 bases; junction bases outside the gene matches: 5. Findings and caveats of the study: Genetic and exposure-history diversity was limited by the small donor number. Sorted-subset samples were not fully sequenced, rarefaction indicated.

TCRdb keeps only in-frame clones here, not all; method: immunoSEQ multiplex PCR. The sample has hundreds of thousands of clones, approximately 97% seen once. Sequencing input: naive CD4+ T cells sorted from blood. Subset noted: CD45RA+ positively selected. The sequence was collected from a woman under 40 in good health. This sequence joins TRBV11-2 and TRBJ2-1; TRBD1 aligns across 8 bases. The CDR3 bases are TGTGCCAGCAGACCGGGACAGGCGTACAATGAGCAGTTCTTC. Amino acid sequence: CASRPGQAYNEQFF.